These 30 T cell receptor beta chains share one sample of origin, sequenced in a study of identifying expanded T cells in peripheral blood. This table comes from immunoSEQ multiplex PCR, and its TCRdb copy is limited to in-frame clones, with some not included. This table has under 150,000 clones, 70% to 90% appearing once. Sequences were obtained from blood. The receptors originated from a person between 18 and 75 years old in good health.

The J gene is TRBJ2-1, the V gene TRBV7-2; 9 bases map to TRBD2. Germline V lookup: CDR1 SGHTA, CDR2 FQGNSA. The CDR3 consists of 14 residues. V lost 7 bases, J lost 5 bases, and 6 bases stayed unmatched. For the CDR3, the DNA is TGTGCCAGCACCTCAGCGGGAGGCAACAATGAGCAGTTCTTC. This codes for CASTSAGGNNEQFF.

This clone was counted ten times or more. The CDR3 nucleotides read TGTGCCACCTCTCCGACCGGGACCCAGCCGGGGCCCCAGCATTTT. Protein: CATSPTGTQPGPQHF. The V call is TRBV19, the J call TRBJ1-5, with D maybe TRBD1 (5 bases). Per germline, CDR1 LNHDA and CDR2 SQIVND (reference sequence). The V and J ends lost 10 bases and 9 bases respectively, with 25 bases between them. The CDR3 totals 15 residues.

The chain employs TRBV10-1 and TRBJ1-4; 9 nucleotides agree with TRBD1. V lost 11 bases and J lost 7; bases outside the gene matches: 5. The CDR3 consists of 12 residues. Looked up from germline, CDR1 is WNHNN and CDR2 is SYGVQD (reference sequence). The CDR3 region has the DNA TGCGCCGGGACAGGGATAGGTGAAAAACTGTTTTTT. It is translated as CAGTGIGEKLFF.

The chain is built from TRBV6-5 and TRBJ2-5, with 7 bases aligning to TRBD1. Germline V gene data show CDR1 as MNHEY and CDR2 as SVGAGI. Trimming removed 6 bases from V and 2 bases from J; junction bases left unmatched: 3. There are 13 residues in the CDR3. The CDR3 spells CASRGTAQETQYF. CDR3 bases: TGTGCCAGCAGGGGGACAGCGCAAGAGACCCAGTACTTC.

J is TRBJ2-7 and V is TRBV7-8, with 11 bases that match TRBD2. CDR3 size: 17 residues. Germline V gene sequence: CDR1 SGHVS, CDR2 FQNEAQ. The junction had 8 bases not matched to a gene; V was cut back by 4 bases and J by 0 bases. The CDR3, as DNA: TGTGCCAGCAGCTGGGGACTAGCGGATAGCAGCTCCTACGAGCAGTACTTC. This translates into CASSWGLADSSSYEQYF.

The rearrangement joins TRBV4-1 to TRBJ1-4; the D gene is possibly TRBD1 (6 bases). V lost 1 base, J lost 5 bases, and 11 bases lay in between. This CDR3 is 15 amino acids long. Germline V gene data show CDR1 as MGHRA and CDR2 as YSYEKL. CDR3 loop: CASSQGGTKNEKLFF. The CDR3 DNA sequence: TGCGCCAGCAGCCAAGGGGGGACAAAAAATGAAAAACTGTTTTTT.

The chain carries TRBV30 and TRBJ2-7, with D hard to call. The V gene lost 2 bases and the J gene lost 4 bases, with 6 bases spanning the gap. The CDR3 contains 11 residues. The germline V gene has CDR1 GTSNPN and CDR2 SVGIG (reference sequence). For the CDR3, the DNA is TGTGCCTGGAGTCCCGGTTACGAGCAGTACTTC. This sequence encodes CAWSPGYEQYF. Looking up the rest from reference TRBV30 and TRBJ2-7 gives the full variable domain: SQTIHQWPATLVQPVGSPLSLECTVEGTSNPNLYWYRQAAGRGLQLLFYSVGIGQISSEVPQNLSASRPQDRQFILSSKKLLLSDSGFYLCAWSPGYEQYFGPGTRLTVT.

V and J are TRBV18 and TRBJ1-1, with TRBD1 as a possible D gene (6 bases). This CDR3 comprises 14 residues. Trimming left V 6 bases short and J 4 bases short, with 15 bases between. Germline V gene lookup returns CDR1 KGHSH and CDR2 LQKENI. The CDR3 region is CASSLRQEGTEAFF. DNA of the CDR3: TGTGCCAGCTCCCTCCGACAGGAAGGCACTGAAGCTTTCTTT.

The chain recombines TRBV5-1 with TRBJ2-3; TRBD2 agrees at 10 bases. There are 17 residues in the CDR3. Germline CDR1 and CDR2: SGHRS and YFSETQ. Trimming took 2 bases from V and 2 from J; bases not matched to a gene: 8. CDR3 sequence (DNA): TGCGCCAGCAGCTTCGGTACTAGCGGGGAACCCACAGATACGCAGTATTTT. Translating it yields CASSFGTSGEPTDTQYF.

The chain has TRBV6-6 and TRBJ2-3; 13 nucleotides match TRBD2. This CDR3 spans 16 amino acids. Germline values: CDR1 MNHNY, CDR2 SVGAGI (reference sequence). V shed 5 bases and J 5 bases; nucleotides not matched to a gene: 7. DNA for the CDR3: TGTGCCAGCAGTGTCGGACTAGCGGGAGTGGTAGATACGCAGTATTTT. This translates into CASSVGLAGVVDTQYF.

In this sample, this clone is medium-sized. The chain's CDR3 is CAIRSQNEQYF. CDR3 DNA sequence: TGTGCCATCAGATCCCAGAACGAGCAGTACTTC. The V call is TRBV10-3, the J call TRBJ2-7; no definite D call. The germline V gene has CDR1 ENHRY and CDR2 SYGVKD. V shed 6 bases and J shed 5 bases, with 8 bases lying between them. There are 11 residues in the CDR3.

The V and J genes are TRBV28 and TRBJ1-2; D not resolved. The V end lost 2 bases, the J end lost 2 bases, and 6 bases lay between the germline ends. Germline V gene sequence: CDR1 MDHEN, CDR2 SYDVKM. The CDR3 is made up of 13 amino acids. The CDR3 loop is CASSLIGNYGYTF. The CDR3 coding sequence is TGTGCCAGCAGTTTAATAGGGAACTATGGCTACACCTTC.

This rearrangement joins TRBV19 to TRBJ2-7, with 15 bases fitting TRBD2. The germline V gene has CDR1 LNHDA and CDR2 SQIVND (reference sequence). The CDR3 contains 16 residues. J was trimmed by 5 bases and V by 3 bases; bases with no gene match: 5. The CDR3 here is CASSIAGTSGRNEQYF. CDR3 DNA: TGTGCCAGTAGTATCGCCGGGACTAGCGGGAGGAACGAGCAGTACTTC.

In DNA form, the CDR3 reads TGTGCCAGCAGCTTGATTAGGGGGACTAGCACAAACACCGGGGAGCTGTTTTTT. Its protein product is CASSLIRGTSTNTGELFF. The chain links TRBV7-2 to TRBJ2-2, with 9 bases matching TRBD2. V lost 3 bases and J lost 2; bases outside the gene matches: 10. CDR1 SGHTA and CDR2 FQGNSA come from the germline V gene. CDR3 length equals 18 residues.

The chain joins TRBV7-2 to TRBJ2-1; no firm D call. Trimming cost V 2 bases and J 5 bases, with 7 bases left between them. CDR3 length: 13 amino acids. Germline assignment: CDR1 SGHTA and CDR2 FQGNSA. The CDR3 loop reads CASSLLLNNEQFF. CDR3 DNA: TGTGCCAGCAGCTTACTCCTAAACAATGAGCAGTTCTTC.

The CDR3 spells CATRTSSYNSPLHF. CDR3 nucleotide sequence: TGTGCCACACGGACGAGCTCCTATAATTCACCCCTCCACTTT. The V call is TRBV6-1, the J call TRBJ1-6; no clear D gene. CDR1 is MNHNS, CDR2 SASEGT, per germline. The germline V and J ends were trimmed by 10 bases and 0 bases, with 10 bases remaining between them. This CDR3 region has 14 residues.

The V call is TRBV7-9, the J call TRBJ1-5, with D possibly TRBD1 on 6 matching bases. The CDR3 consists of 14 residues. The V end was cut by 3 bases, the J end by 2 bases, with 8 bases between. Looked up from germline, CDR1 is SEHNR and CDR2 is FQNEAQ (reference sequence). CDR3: CASSFGGRNQPQHF. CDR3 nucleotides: TGTGCCAGCAGCTTTGGGGGCCGCAATCAGCCCCAGCATTTT.

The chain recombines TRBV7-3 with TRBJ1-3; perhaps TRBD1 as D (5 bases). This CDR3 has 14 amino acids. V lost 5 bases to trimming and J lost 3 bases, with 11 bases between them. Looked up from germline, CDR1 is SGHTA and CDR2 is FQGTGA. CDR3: CASSRGTYGNTIYF. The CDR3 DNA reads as TGTGCCAGCAGCCGCGGGACGTATGGAAACACCATATATTTT.

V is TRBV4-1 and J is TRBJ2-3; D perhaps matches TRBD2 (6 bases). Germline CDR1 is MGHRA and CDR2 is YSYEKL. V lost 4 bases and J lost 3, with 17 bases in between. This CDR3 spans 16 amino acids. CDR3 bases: TGCGCCAGCAGCCTCTGGGGGGACTTTAGGACAGATACGCAGTATTTT. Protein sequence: CASSLWGDFRTDTQYF.

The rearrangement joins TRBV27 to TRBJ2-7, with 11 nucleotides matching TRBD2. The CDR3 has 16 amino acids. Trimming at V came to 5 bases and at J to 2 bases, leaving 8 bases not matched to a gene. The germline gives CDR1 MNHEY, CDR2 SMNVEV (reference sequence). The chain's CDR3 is CASSITSGGYPYEQYF. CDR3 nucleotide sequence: TGTGCCAGCAGTATCACTAGCGGGGGATACCCCTACGAGCAGTACTTC.

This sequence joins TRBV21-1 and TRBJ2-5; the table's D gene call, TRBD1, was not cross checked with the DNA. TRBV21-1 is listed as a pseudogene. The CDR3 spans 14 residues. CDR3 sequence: CASRRDRGRETQYF. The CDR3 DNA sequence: TGTGCCAGCAGGAGGGACAGGGGAAGGGAGACCCAGTACTTC.

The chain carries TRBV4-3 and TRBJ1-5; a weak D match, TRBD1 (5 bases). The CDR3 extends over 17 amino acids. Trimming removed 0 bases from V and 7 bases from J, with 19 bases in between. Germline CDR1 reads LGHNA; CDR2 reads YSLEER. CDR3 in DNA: TGCGCCAGCAGCCAAGATCCCCCTAGGGTAGGGGCCCAGCCCCAGCATTTT. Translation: CASSQDPPRVGAQPQHF.

CDR3 nucleotide sequence: TGTGCCTGGGGTCCTCCAGGGGGCTCCTACGAGCAGTACTTC. Its translation: CAWGPPGGSYEQYF. The rearrangement joins TRBV30 to TRBJ2-7, with 7 bases lining up with TRBD1. CDR1 is GTSNPN and CDR2 is SVGIG in the germline V gene (reference sequence). The V and J ends lost 5 bases and 0 bases, in that order; junction bases with no gene match: 7. The CDR3 contains 14 residues.

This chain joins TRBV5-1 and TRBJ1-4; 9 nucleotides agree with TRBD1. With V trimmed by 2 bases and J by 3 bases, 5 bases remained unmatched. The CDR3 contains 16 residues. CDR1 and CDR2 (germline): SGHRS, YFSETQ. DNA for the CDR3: TGCGCCAGCAGCTTACAACAGGGGGCAGCTAATGAAAAACTGTTTTTT. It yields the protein CASSLQQGAANEKLFF. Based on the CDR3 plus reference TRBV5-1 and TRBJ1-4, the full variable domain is KAGVTQTPRYLIKTRGQQVTLSCSPISGHRSVSWYQQTPGQGLQFLFEYFSETQRNKGNFPGRFSGRQFSNSRSEMNVSTLELGDSALYLCASSLQQGAANEKLFFGSGTQLSVL.

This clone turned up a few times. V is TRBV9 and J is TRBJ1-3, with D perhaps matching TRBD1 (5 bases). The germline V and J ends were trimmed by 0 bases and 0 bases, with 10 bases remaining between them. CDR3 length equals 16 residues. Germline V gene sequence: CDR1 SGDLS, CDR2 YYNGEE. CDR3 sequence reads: CASSVGRGYSGNTIYF. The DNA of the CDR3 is TGTGCCAGCAGCGTAGGGCGGGGGTACTCTGGAAACACCATATATTTT.

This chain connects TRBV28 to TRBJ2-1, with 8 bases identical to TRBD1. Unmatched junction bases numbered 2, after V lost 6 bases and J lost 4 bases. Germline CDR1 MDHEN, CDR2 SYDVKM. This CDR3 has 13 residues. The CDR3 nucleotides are TGTGCCAGCAGGTACAGGGGGTACAATGAGCAGTTCTTC. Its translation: CASRYRGYNEQFF.

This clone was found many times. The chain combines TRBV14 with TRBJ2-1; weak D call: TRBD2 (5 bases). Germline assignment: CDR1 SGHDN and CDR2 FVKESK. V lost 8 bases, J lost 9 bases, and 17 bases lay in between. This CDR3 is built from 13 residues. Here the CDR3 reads CASARDRRIEQFF. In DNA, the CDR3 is TGTGCCAGCGCCCGGGATAGGAGGATTGAGCAGTTCTTC.

This CDR3 is CASSKGQDTDTQYF. In DNA, the CDR3 is TGCGCCAGCAGCAAAGGACAGGACACAGATACGCAGTATTTT. The chain couples TRBV5-1 to TRBJ2-3; TRBD1 agrees at 7 bases. The V gene's germline CDR1 is SGHRS and CDR2 YFSETQ. V was clipped by 4 bases and J by 2 bases; unmatched bases: 4. The CDR3 has 14 residues.

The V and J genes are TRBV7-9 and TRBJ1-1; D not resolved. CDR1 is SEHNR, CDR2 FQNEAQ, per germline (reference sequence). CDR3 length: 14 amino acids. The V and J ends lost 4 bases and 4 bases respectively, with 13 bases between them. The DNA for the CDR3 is TGTGCCAGCAGCTCCGACTCCTCCCGCACTGAAGCTTTCTTT. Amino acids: CASSSDSSRTEAFF.

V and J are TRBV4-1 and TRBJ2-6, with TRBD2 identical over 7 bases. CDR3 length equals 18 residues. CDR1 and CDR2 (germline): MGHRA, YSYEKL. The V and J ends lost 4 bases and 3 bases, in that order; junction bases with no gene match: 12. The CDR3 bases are TGCGCCAGCAGCCCAACCCGGGGAGGGGTTGGTGGGGCCAACGTCCTGACTTTC. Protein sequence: CASSPTRGGVGGANVLTF.